One sample yielded the 25 T cell receptor beta chains listed below, sequenced in a study of blood T cells in healthy people across ages. Combining a sample-barcoded 5' primer with a J-beta primer mix, a second PCR ran for roughly 7 to 12 cycles. TCRdb processed the 5' RACE reads anew with MiXCR; each CDR3 protein has one entry. The sample consists of about 1 million distinct CDR3 sequences, 40% to 50% of them appearing once. Sequenced: blood. Receptors originate from a woman in her sixties in good health.

The V and J genes are TRBV30 and TRBJ2-3, with TRBD2 matching over 7 bases. CDR1 is GTSNPN, CDR2 SVGIG, per germline (reference sequence). V was pared by 5 bases and J by 5 bases, with 13 bases of the junction left unmatched. This CDR3 is built from 15 residues. CDR3 nucleotides: TGTGCCTGGGGGGGGGAAACAGAAAGGGGAGATACGCAGTATTTT. It is translated as CAWGGETERGDTQYF.

V and J are TRBV24-1 and TRBJ2-3, with D tentatively TRBD1 (5 bases). The germline V and J ends were trimmed by 3 bases and 5 bases, with 17 bases remaining between them. This CDR3 has 16 residues. The germline V gene encodes CDR1 KGHDR and CDR2 SFDVKD. As DNA, the CDR3 is TGTGCCACCAGTGATCACAGCAGGGCGAGAGGAGATACGCAGTATTTT. Translation gives CATSDHSRARGDTQYF.

This clonotype was seen at least ten times. The chain has TRBV6-1 and TRBJ1-2; 9 positions match TRBD1. This CDR3 has 14 residues. Germline CDR1 MNHNS, CDR2 SASEGT. The V gene end was trimmed by 2 bases and the J gene end by 8 bases; junction bases not matched to a gene: 6. CDR3 protein: CASSEIQGARGYTF. The DNA of the CDR3 is TGTGCCAGCAGTGAAATACAGGGGGCGCGGGGCTACACCTTC.

The genes are TRBV20-1 and TRBJ2-4, with 14 bases identical to TRBD2. The DNA end is more similar to TRBJ2-7, so the J call may be wrong. CDR1 and CDR2 (germline): DFQATT, SNEGSKA (reference sequence). The CDR3 totals 15 residues. The DNA of the CDR3 is TGCAGTGCTACATCCGGGACTAGCGGGAGAAACGAGCAGTACTTC. Its protein is CSATSGTSGRNEQYF.

This clonotype was counted only a few times. CDR3 loop: CASGQGGETQYF. CDR3 nucleotide sequence: TGTGCCAGCGGCCAGGGGGGAGAGACCCAGTACTTC. V is TRBV9 and J is TRBJ2-5; TRBD1 is a possible D gene (7 bases). The germline V and J ends were trimmed by 7 bases and 4 bases, with 11 bases remaining between them. CDR1 and CDR2 (germline): SGDLS, YYNGEE. The CDR3 covers 12 residues.

The chain couples TRBV6-5 to TRBJ1-2, with TRBD1 identical over 12 bases. V shed 3 bases and J 4 bases; nucleotides not matched to a gene: 12. The CDR3 covers 18 residues. Germline V CDR1 and CDR2: MNHEY, SVGAGI. The CDR3 DNA reads as TGTGCCAGCAGTTATCTCCAGGGACAGGGGGCAGAGAGCTATGGCTACACCTTC. Its translation is CASSYLQGQGAESYGYTF.

This chain joins TRBV3-1 and TRBJ2-1, with 9 bases aligning to TRBD2. The germline CDR1 and CDR2 sequences are LGHDT and YNNKEL (reference sequence). V lost 4 bases, J lost 14 bases, and 12 bases stayed unmatched. This CDR3 region has 14 residues. CDR3 DNA: TGTGCCAGCAGCCGACAAGGCGCGGGAGGGCCGAAGTTCTTC. It codes for CASSRQGAGGPKFF.

The chain uses TRBV3-1 and TRBJ2-7, with D possibly TRBD2 on 6 matching bases. Germline CDR1 is LGHDT and CDR2 is YNNKEL (reference sequence). Trimming left V 6 bases short and J 2 bases short, with 14 bases between. This CDR3 region has 14 residues. The CDR3 region is CASSRRGGPYEQYF. For the CDR3, the DNA is TGTGCCAGCAGTCGGCGGGGAGGCCCCTACGAGCAGTACTTC.

The V gene is TRBV3-1, the J gene TRBJ1-2; the match to TRBD1 covers 8 bases. V shed 4 bases and J 6 bases; nucleotides not matched to a gene: 4. CDR3 size: 13 residues. The germline CDR1 and CDR2 sequences are LGHDT and YNNKEL (reference sequence). The CDR3 loop reads CASSRGQGDGYTF. In nucleotides, the CDR3 is TGTGCCAGCAGCCGTGGACAGGGTGATGGCTACACCTTC.

CDR3 amino acids: CASSLGEGFIYEQYF. Written as DNA, the CDR3 is TGTGCCAGCAGCTTAGGTGAGGGGTTTATCTACGAGCAGTACTTC. The chain has TRBV7-6 and TRBJ2-7; D may be TRBD1 or TRBD2 (5 bases each). V lost 1 base and J lost 3, with 13 bases in between. Germline loops: CDR1 SGHVS, CDR2 FNYEAQ. This CDR3 has 15 amino acids.

The genes are TRBV20-1 and TRBJ2-3; 14 nucleotides align to TRBD2. The CDR3 has 18 amino acids. V trimming: 0 bases; J trimming: 5 bases; junction bases outside the gene matches: 10. CDR1 and CDR2 from the germline V gene are DFQATT and SNEGSKA (reference sequence). CDR3 region: CSARDGTSGRRRGDTQYF. CDR3 DNA sequence: TGCAGTGCTAGAGACGGGACTAGCGGGAGAAGACGAGGAGATACGCAGTATTTT.

This sequence joins TRBV7-9 and TRBJ1-2; D is unclear. Germline loops: CDR1 SEHNR, CDR2 FQNEAQ (reference sequence). This CDR3 region has 15 residues. V lost 1 base, J lost 5 bases, and 14 bases lay in between. CDR3 DNA: TGTGCCAGCAGCTTAGATACGATAACCCCTTATGGCTACACCTTC. This sequence encodes CASSLDTITPYGYTF.

Here the CDR3 DNA reads TGTGCCAGCAGTGAAGGGCGCGGGCGCCAAGAGACCCAGTACTTC. Residues: CASSEGRGRQETQYF. J is TRBJ2-5 and V is TRBV2; maybe TRBD2 (5 bases). CDR3 size: 15 residues. In germline, CDR1 is SNHLY, CDR2 FYNNEI. The V end was cut by 1 base, the J end by 1 base, with 10 bases between.

The chain uses TRBV27 and TRBJ1-6; TRBD1 matches 10 bases. V shed 3 bases and J 4 bases; nucleotides not matched to a gene: 6. Germline values: CDR1 MNHEY, CDR2 SMNVEV (reference sequence). There are 17 residues in the CDR3. CDR3 nucleotides: TGTGCCAGCAGTTTCACGACAGGGGGCGCGTATAATTCACCCCTCCACTTT. Its translation is CASSFTTGGAYNSPLHF.

Points on this clonotype: The junction departs from germline at one end; a sequencing error may be responsible. V and J are TRBV6-2 or TRBV6-3 and TRBJ2-7; TRBD2 matches at 8 bases. CDR1 and CDR2 from the germline V gene are MNHEY and SVGEGT. This CDR3 is 16 amino acids long. CDR3 in DNA: TGTGCCTGCAGCCGACCTAGACTAGCGATCCACTACGAGCAGTACTTC. Residues: CACSRPRLAIHYEQYF.

This clonotype was counted only a few times. V and J are TRBV11-2 and TRBJ2-3, with 12 bases lining up with TRBD2. This CDR3 is 17 amino acids long. Losses at the gene ends were 1 base for V and 2 bases for J; bases not matched to a gene: 4. CDR1 SGHAT and CDR2 FQNNGV come from the germline V gene. CDR3 protein: CASSLALAGGHTDTQYF. For the CDR3, the DNA is TGTGCCAGCAGCTTAGCACTAGCGGGAGGCCACACAGATACGCAGTATTTT.

A few counts support this clonotype. The V gene is TRBV7-2, the J gene TRBJ2-1; 7 bases match TRBD2. The CDR3 spans 15 residues. V was pared by 0 bases and J by 3 bases, with 2 bases of the junction left unmatched. CDR1 is SGHTA, CDR2 FQGNSA, per germline. DNA for the CDR3: TGTGCCAGCAGCTTAGCGGGAGGGTACTACAATGAGCAGTTCTTC. As protein: CASSLAGGYYNEQFF.

This clonotype was recorded at least ten times. The rearrangement uses TRBV25-1 and TRBJ2-7, with 9 bases matching TRBD2. Germline V gives CDR1 MGHDK, CDR2 SYGVNS. V shed 4 bases and J 3 bases; nucleotides not matched to a gene: 10. The CDR3 is 16 amino acids. CDR3 residues: CASSALELAGFYEQYF. The CDR3 region has the DNA TGTGCCAGCAGTGCCCTCGAGCTAGCGGGATTCTACGAGCAGTACTTC.

There are a few counts of this clonotype. This rearrangement joins TRBV28 to TRBJ1-5; D unclear. CDR1 is MDHEN and CDR2 is SYDVKM in the germline V gene. V was cut by 1 base and J by 0 bases, with 7 bases left in between. The CDR3 is 15 amino acids. The CDR3 bases are TGTGCCAGCAGTTTATTCGTGGGTAGCAATCAGCCCCAGCATTTT. It is translated as CASSLFVGSNQPQHF.

Here the CDR3 reads CASSPTRISSYEQYF. As DNA, the CDR3 is TGTGCCAGCAGCCCTACTAGAATATCCTCCTACGAGCAGTACTTC. J is TRBJ2-7 and V is TRBV7-2, with D possibly matching TRBD2 (5 bases). The CDR3 loop spans 15 amino acids. From germline, CDR1 is SGHTA and CDR2 FQGNSA. V lost 5 bases, J lost 0 bases, and 14 bases lay in between.

This clonotype was picked up a small number of times. This chain links TRBV10-3 with TRBJ2-7; 10 bases match TRBD1. The V gene end was trimmed by 8 bases and the J gene end by 1 base; junction bases not matched to a gene: 17. Per the germline V gene, CDR1 is ENHRY and CDR2 is SYGVKD. This CDR3 comprises 18 residues. The CDR3 nucleotides read TGTGCCATCTCAGGCCCCGGGACAGGGGATGGAGGGTCCTACGAGCAGTACTTC. It is translated as CAISGPGTGDGGSYEQYF.

V is TRBV30 and J is TRBJ2-1; TRBD2 agrees at 9 bases. CDR1 and CDR2 (germline): GTSNPN, SVGIG (reference sequence). The V segment lost 3 bases and the J segment 6 bases; nucleotides outside the gene matches: 3. This CDR3 has 13 residues. CDR3 residues: CAWSRGRANEQFF. CDR3 DNA sequence: TGTGCCTGGAGCCGCGGGAGGGCCAATGAGCAGTTCTTC.

The chain is built from TRBV5-6 and TRBJ1-5, with D perhaps matching TRBD1 (5 bases). Germline V gene data show CDR1 as SGHDT and CDR2 as YYEEEE. The CDR3 runs to 14 residues. The V and J ends lost 0 bases and 6 bases respectively, with 10 bases between them. Here the CDR3 reads CASSLGGRRQPQHF. CDR3 nucleotides: TGTGCCAGCAGCTTGGGGGGCAGACGTCAGCCCCAGCATTTT.

CDR3 coding DNA: TGCAGCGTTGTTGGACGCGGGAACTCCTACAATGAGCAGTACTTC. It is translated as CSVVGRGNSYNEQYF. The rearrangement uses TRBV29-1 and TRBJ2-1; a possible D gene is TRBD2 (6 bases). The J call may be mistaken, given a closer DNA end match to TRBJ2-7. The CDR3 totals 15 residues. Germline assignment: CDR1 SQVTM and CDR2 ANQGSEA.

About this clonotype: Since a much larger clone is just one base distant, this may be a read error. The chain has TRBV29-1 and TRBJ2-1; 8 bases fit TRBD2. Trimming removed 4 bases from V and 7 bases from J; junction bases left unmatched: 3. Germline CDR1 SQVTM, CDR2 ANQGSEA. The CDR3 runs to 12 residues. The CDR3 bases are TGCAGCGTTGGTAGCGGGATAAATGAGCAGTTCTTC. Protein sequence: CSVGSGINEQFF.